This T cell receptor (beta chain) was documented in a study of CD8 T cells in Susac syndrome (dated by TCRdb to between 2017 and 2020). With regard to the full study: Repertoire sequencing was used to test whether CD8+ T cell activation and differentiation in Susac syndrome was antigen driven. Findings and caveats that apply to the study as a whole: The TCR sequencing and HLA analysis was acknowledged to have included a relatively small number of individuals.

RNA was extracted using the RNeasy kit, and roughly 0.5 to 1 microgram was reverse transcribed with random hexamers. TCR beta CDR3 regions were amplified with the immunoSEQ multiplex PCR assay covering 54 Vbeta and 13 Jbeta segments. PCR amplification bias was corrected by using a synthetic template baseline for primer optimization and computational correction. For the original study's pipeline: Reads were annotated to V, D and J genes per IMGT and analyzed with immunoSEQ Analyzer, keeping only productive sequences. To calculate clonality, Shannon entropy was normalized by log2 of the number of productive unique sequences and then subtracted from one. Public and private clones were assessed among the 100 most prevalent clones of each patient and control. Clones were defined as Susac-specific when absent from the healthy and MS cohorts, from 1,000 to 1,100 published viral clones and from other ImmuneACCESS disease sequences. The public reads were quality trimmed at Q25 with fastp and then assembled into clones with MiXCR by TCRdb, keeping productive beta chains. Rows with one shared CDR3 protein collapse into an entry with the most common genes and DNA. The V and J calls, along with clone size, are taken from TCRdb and not from the paper's own processing. Present in this sample are 130,000 to 150,000 distinct CDR3 sequences, roughly 95% of which were seen just once. 0.07% to 0.1% of the sample is held by the ten biggest clonotypes.

Peripheral blood CD8+ and CD4+ T cells from healthy donors, Susac syndrome patients and multiple sclerosis patients were profiled by high-throughput TCR beta sequencing. Healthy donors were age- and sex-matched controls. Bulk CD8+ and CD4+ T cells were purified by magnetic negative isolation, whereas CD8+ TEMRA cells were enriched by FACS. Blood was drawn into EDTA tubes, processed within 24 hours, and PBMCs were isolated by density gradient centrifugation. PBMCs intended for TCR sequencing were cryopreserved in liquid nitrogen and thawed later in a water bath at 37 degrees C. Purity of sorted or isolated CD4+, CD8+ and CD8+ TEMRA cells was at least 90%. V sheds 8 bases and J sheds 2 bases, leaving 13 bases between their ends. The germline V gene yields SNHLY for CDR1 and FYNNEI for CDR2. The CDR3 numbers 14 residues from cysteine through phenylalanine. Only the CDR3 part of the read is kept: 42 bases, read in frame from the first base.

This clonotype was seen only once. Its antigen target is currently unknown. There are no base qualities to consult, and no much larger clone falls within one base. One read yields weak evidence. The chain employs TRBV2 and TRBJ2-1; the D gene is perhaps TRBD2, on 5 matching bases. The sequenced sample was CD4+ T cells from PBMCs. The TCR originated in a human donor in good health. The CDR3 region has the sequence CASVLEGAYNEQFF. The DNA sequence is as follows: TGTGCCAGCGTGCTTGAGGGAGCCTACAATGAGCAGTTCTTC.